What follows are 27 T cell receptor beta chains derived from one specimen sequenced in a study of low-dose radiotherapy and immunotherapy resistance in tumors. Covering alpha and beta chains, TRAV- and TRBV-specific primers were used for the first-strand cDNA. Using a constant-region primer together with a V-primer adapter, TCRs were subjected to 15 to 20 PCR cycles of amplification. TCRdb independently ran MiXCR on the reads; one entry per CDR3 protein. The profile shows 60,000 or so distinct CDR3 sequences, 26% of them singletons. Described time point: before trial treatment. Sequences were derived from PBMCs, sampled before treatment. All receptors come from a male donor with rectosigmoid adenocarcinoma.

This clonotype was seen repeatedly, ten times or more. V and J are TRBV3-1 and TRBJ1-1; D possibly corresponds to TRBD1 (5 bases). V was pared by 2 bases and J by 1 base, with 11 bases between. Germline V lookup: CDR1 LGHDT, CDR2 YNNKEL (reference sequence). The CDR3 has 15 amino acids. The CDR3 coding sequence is TGTGCCAGCAGCCAACAGGGAACCACGAACACTGAAGCTTTCTTT. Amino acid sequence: CASSQQGTTNTEAFF.

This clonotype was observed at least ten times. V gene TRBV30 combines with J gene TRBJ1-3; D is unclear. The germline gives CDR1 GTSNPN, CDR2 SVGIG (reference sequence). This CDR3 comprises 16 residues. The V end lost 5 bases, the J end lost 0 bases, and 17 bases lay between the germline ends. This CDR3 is CAWQESSYLSGNTIYF. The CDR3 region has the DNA TGTGCCTGGCAGGAATCCTCCTACCTCTCTGGAAACACCATATATTTT.

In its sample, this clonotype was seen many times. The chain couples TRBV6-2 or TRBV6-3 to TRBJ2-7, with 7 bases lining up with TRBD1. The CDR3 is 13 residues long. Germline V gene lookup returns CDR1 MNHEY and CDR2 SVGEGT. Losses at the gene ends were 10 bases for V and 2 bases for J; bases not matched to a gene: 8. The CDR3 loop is CATIRDSPYEQYF. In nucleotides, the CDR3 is TGTGCCACCATAAGGGACAGCCCCTACGAGCAGTACTTC.

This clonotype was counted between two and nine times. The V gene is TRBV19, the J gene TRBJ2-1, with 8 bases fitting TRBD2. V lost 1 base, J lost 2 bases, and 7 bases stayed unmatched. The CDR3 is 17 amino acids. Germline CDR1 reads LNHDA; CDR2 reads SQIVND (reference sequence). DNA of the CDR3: TGTGCCAGTAGTATAGGGATGAGCGGGGGCGCCTACAATGAGCAGTTCTTC. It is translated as CASSIGMSGGAYNEQFF.

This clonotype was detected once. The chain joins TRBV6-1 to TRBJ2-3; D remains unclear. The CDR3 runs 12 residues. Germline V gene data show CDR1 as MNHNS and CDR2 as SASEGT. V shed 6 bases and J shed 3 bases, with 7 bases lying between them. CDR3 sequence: CASRIQTDTQYF. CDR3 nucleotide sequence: TGTGCCAGCAGAATCCAAACAGATACGCAGTATTTT.

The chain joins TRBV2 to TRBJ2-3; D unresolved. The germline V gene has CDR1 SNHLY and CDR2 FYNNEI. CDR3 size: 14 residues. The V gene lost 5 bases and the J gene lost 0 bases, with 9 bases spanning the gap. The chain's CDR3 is CASSYSRSTDTQYF. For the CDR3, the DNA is TGTGCCAGCAGTTATAGCCGCAGCACAGATACGCAGTATTTT.

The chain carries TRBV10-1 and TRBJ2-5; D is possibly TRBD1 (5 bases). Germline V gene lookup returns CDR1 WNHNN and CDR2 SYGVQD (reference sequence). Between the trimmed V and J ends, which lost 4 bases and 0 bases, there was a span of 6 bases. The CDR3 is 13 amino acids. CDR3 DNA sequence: TGCGCCAGCAGTGGACAGTACCAAGAGACCCAGTACTTC. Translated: CASSGQYQETQYF.

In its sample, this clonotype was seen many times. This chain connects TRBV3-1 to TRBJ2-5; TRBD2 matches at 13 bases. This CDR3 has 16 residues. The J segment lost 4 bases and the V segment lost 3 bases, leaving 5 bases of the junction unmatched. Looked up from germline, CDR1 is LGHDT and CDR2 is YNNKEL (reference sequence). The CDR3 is CASSHRLAGGRETQYF. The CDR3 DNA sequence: TGTGCCAGCAGCCACAGACTAGCGGGAGGACGAGAGACCCAGTACTTC.

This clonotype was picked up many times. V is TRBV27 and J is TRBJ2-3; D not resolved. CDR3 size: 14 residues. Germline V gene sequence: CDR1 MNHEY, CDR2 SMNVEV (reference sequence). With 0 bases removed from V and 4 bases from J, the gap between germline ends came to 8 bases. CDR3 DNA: TGTGCCAGCAGTTTATCGGCACCGGCAGATACGCAGTATTTT. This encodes CASSLSAPADTQYF.

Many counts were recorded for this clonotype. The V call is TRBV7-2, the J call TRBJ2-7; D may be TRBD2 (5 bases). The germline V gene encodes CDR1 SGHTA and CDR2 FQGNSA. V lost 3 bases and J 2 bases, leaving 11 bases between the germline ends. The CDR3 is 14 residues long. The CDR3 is CASSFGARAYEQYF. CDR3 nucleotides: TGTGCCAGCAGCTTTGGAGCGAGGGCCTACGAGCAGTACTTC. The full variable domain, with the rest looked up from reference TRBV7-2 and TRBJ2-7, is GAGVSQSPSNKVTEKGKDVELRCDPISGHTALYWYRQSLGQGLEFLIYFQGNSAPDKSGLPSDRFSAERTGGSVSTLTIQRTQQEDSAVYLCASSFGARAYEQYFGPGTRLTVT.

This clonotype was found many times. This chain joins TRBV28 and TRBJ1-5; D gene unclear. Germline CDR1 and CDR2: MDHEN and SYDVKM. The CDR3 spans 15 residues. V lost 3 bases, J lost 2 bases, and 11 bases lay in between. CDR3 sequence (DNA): TGTGCCAGCAGTTTGACGGACTCCGGCAATCAGCCCCAGCATTTT. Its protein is CASSLTDSGNQPQHF.

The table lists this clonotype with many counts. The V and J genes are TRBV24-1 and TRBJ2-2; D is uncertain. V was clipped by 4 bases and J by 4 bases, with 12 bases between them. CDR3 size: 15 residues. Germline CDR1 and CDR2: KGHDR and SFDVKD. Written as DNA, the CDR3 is TGTGCCACCAGTGACAGGACCATACCCACCGGGGAGCTGTTTTTT. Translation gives CATSDRTIPTGELFF.

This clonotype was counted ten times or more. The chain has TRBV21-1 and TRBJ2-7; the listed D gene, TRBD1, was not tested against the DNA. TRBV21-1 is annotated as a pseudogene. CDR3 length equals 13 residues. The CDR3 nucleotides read TGTGCCAGCAGCGTCCGGGAATACTACGAGCAGTACTTC. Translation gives CASSVREYYEQYF.

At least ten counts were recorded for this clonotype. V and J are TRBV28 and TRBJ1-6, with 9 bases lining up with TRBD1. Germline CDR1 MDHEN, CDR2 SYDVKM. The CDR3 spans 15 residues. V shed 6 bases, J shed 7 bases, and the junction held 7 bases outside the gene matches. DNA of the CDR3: TGTGCCAGCAGCCGACAGGGGGTAGCAAATTCACCCCTCCACTTT. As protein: CASSRQGVANSPLHF.

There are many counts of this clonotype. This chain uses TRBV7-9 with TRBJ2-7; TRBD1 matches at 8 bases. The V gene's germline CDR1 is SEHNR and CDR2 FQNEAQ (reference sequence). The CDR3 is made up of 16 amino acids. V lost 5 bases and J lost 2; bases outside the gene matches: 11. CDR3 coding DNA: TGTGCCAGCAGCCCACGCGGGACAGGAGTTCCCTACGAGCAGTACTTC. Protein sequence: CASSPRGTGVPYEQYF.

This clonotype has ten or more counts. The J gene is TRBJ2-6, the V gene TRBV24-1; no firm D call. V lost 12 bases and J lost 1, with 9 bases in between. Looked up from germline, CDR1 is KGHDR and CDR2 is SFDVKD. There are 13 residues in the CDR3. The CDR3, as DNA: TGTGCCGCCGATTCTTCTGGGGCCAACGTCCTGACTTTC. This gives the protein CAADSSGANVLTF.

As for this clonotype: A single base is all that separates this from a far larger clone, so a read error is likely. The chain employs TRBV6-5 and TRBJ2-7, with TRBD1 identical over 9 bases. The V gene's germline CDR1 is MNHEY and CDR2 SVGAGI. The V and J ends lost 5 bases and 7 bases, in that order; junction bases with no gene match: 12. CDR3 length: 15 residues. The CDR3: CASSRGQGNYNEQYF. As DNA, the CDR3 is TGTGCCAGCAGTAGAGGACAGGGGAACTACAATGAGCAGTACTTC.

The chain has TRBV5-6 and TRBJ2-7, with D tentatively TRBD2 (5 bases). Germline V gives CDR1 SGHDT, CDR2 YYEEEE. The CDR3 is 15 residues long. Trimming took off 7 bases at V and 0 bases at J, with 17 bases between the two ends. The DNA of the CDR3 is TGTGCCAGCTCGGCCCGCGGGCCTAGCTCCTACGAGCAGTACTTC. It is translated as CASSARGPSSYEQYF.

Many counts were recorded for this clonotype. Here the CDR3 reads CSVGQSSNQPQHF. In nucleotides, the CDR3 is TGCAGCGTTGGACAGTCAAGCAATCAGCCCCAGCATTTT. V gene TRBV29-1 combines with J gene TRBJ1-5; the D gene is possibly TRBD1 (5 bases). CDR3 length: 13 amino acids. V gave up 4 bases and J gave up 1 base, with 8 bases separating them. Germline CDR1 is SQVTM and CDR2 is ANQGSEA.

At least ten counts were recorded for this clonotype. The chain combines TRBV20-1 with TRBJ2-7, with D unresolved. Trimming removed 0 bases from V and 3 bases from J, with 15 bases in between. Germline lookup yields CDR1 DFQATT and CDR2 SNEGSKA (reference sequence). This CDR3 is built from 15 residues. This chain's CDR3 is CSARDLETLNYEQYF. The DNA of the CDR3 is TGCAGTGCTAGAGATTTGGAGACACTAAACTACGAGCAGTACTTC.

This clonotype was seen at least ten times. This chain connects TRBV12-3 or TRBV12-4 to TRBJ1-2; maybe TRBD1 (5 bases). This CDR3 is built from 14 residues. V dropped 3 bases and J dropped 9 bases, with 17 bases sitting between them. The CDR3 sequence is CASSFQGRTRSYTF. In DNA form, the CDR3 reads TGTGCCAGCAGTTTTCAGGGCCGGACAAGGAGCTACACCTTC.

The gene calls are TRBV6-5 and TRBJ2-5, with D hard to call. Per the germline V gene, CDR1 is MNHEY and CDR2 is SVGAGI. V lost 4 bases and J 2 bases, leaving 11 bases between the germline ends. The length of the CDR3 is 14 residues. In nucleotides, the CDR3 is TGTGCCAGCAGTTCGGTGGGATTTCAAGAGACCCAGTACTTC. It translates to CASSSVGFQETQYF.

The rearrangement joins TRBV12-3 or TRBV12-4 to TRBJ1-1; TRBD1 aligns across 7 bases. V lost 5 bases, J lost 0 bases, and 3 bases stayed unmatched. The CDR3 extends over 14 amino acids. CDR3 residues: CASSKQGLNTEAFF. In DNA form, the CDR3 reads TGTGCCAGCAGTAAACAGGGGCTGAACACTGAAGCTTTCTTT.

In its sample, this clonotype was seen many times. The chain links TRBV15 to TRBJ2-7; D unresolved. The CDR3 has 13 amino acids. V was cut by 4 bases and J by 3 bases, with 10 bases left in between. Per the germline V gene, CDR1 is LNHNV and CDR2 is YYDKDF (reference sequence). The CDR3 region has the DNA TGTGCCACCAGCATCCCCGGCCTCTACGAGCAGTACTTC. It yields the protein CATSIPGLYEQYF.

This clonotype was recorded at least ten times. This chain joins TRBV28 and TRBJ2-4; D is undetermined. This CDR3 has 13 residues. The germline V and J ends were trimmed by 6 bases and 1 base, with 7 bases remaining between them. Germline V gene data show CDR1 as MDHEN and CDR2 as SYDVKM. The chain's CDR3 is CASSSRAKNIQYF. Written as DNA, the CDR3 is TGTGCCAGCAGCTCGAGGGCCAAAAACATTCAGTACTTC.

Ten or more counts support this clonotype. CDR3 DNA sequence: TGCGCCAGCAGCCAGGGGACAAACCTTAACTATGGCTACACCTTC. Protein product: CASSQGTNLNYGYTF. The chain uses TRBV4-3 and TRBJ1-2; possible D gene TRBD1, 6 bases. The CDR3 covers 15 residues. The germline V gene has CDR1 LGHNA and CDR2 YSLEER. Deletions cut 3 bases from V and 1 base from J, with 12 bases between.

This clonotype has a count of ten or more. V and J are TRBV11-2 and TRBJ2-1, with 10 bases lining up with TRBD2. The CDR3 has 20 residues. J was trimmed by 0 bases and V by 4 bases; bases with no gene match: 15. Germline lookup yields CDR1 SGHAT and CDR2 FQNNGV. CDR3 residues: CASSSRPGTSAIRSYNEQFF. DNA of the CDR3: TGTGCCAGCAGCTCTCGACCCGGGACTAGCGCTATCCGCTCCTACAATGAGCAGTTCTTC. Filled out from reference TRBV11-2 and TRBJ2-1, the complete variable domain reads EAGVAQSPRYKIIEKRQSVAFWCNPISGHATLYWYQQILGQGPKLLIQFQNNGVVDDSQLPKDRFSAERLKGVDSTLKIQPAKLEDSAVYLCASSSRPGTSAIRSYNEQFFGPGTRLTVL.